This passage covers 21 T cell receptor beta chains from one sample sequenced in a study of T cells after yellow fever vaccination. TCRdb re-analysed the 5' RACE reads in MiXCR, keeping a single row per CDR3 protein. The sample lists approximately 26,000 distinct CDR3 sequences; under 5.5% were seen once. The sample consisted of PBMCs, either bulk or a sorted T-cell subset (CD4+, CD8+, memory, or dextramer-sorted; not recorded which), taken on the day of the yellow fever booster vaccination. The receptors stem from a man between 18 and 35 years old who received the YFV17D yellow fever vaccine.

This clonotype was counted ten times or more. The V and J genes are TRBV12-3 or TRBV12-4 and TRBJ1-2; a weak D match, TRBD1 (6 bases). The V gene lost 3 bases and the J gene lost 8 bases, with 10 bases spanning the gap. CDR3 length: 12 amino acids. Here the CDR3 reads CASSFRGEGYTF. The DNA of the CDR3 is TGTGCCAGCAGTTTCAGGGGCGAAGGCTACACCTTC.

V gene TRBV6-5 combines with J gene TRBJ2-3; a weak D match, TRBD2 (6 bases). The CDR3 contains 14 residues. Between the trimmed V and J ends, which lost 2 bases and 4 bases, there was a span of 10 bases. Germline V gene sequence: CDR1 MNHEY, CDR2 SVGAGI. This CDR3 reads CASSYNSGADTQYF. The CDR3 nucleotides read TGTGCCAGCAGTTACAACTCGGGGGCAGATACGCAGTATTTT.

This clonotype was found many times. J is TRBJ2-5 and V is TRBV5-1; tentative D call: TRBD1 (7 bases). Trimming shortened V by 1 base and J by 2 bases, and 12 bases separated the two germline ends. The CDR3 length is 15 residues. In germline, CDR1 is SGHRS, CDR2 YFSETQ. CDR3 residues: CASSLSGGWQETQYF. In nucleotides, the CDR3 is TGCGCCAGCAGCTTGTCAGGGGGGTGGCAAGAGACCCAGTACTTC.

This clonotype was seen at least ten times. CDR3 loop: CASSYNSGTENIQYF. The CDR3 DNA follows: TGTGCCAGCAGTTACAATTCCGGGACCGAAAACATTCAGTACTTC. V gene TRBV6-2 or TRBV6-3 combines with J gene TRBJ2-4; D tentatively fits TRBD1 or TRBD2 (5 bases each). Trimming took off 2 bases at V and 5 bases at J, with 13 bases between the two ends. The CDR3 loop spans 15 amino acids. CDR1 MNHEY and CDR2 SVGEGT come from the germline V gene.

This clonotype was seen ten or more times. The V and J genes are TRBV7-2 and TRBJ1-1; D is unclear. V lost 2 bases to trimming and J lost 5 bases, with 9 bases between them. The CDR3 sequence is 13 residues long. Germline loops: CDR1 SGHTA, CDR2 FQGNSA. In DNA, the CDR3 is TGTGCCAGCAGCTTAACCGAGGGAACTGAAGCTTTCTTT. Encoded protein: CASSLTEGTEAFF.

This clonotype was recorded at least ten times. This sequence joins TRBV28 and TRBJ2-2; 14 bases align to TRBD2. Germline V gene lookup returns CDR1 MDHEN and CDR2 SYDVKM. J lost 8 bases, V lost 4 bases, and 6 bases had no gene match. The CDR3 contains 16 residues. The CDR3 spells CASSSGLAGGRGELFF. CDR3 nucleotide sequence: TGTGCCAGCAGTTCTGGACTAGCGGGGGGTAGAGGGGAGCTGTTTTTT.

This clonotype was recorded at least ten times. The genes are TRBV11-2 and TRBJ2-7, with 9 bases identical to TRBD1. CDR1 is SGHAT and CDR2 is FQNNGV in the germline V gene. The CDR3 extends over 16 amino acids. Unmatched junction bases numbered 7, after V lost 3 bases and J lost 1 base. CDR3 coding DNA: TGTGCCAGCAGCTTTTCCGGGACAGGGTTTTCCTACGAGCAGTACGTC. Translated: CASSFSGTGFSYEQYV.

This clonotype was picked up many times. The rearrangement uses TRBV5-1 and TRBJ2-3; D assignment may be TRBD1 or TRBD2 (5 bases each). CDR3 length: 16 amino acids. Trimming left V 0 bases short and J 0 bases short, with 11 bases between. Per germline, CDR1 SGHRS and CDR2 YFSETQ. The CDR3 protein is CASSLEGRTSTDTQYF. The CDR3 coding sequence is TGCGCCAGCAGCTTGGAGGGACGAACTAGCACAGATACGCAGTATTTT.

There are many counts of this clonotype. The rearrangement links TRBV29-1 to TRBJ2-1, with TRBD1 identical over 10 bases. This CDR3 has 12 residues. The trim removed 4 bases at V and 7 bases at J, leaving 1 base unmatched. The germline gives CDR1 SQVTM, CDR2 ANQGSEA. DNA of the CDR3: TGCAGCGTTGGGGACAGGGGAAATGAGCAGTTCTTC. Its protein product is CSVGDRGNEQFF.

Ten or more counts support this clonotype. The V call is TRBV20-1, the J call TRBJ2-3; TRBD2 agrees at 10 bases. Trimming took 1 base from V and 2 from J; bases not matched to a gene: 24. The V gene's germline CDR1 is DFQATT and CDR2 SNEGSKA (reference sequence). This CDR3 is built from 22 residues. The CDR3 region is CSARVSISSLSTSGYHTDTQYF. CDR3 sequence (DNA): TGCAGTGCTAGAGTATCGATCTCCTCTCTCTCGACTAGCGGGTATCACACAGATACGCAGTATTTT.

This clonotype has more than one count but fewer than ten. The chain couples TRBV23-1 to TRBJ2-7, with 8 bases that match TRBD2. TRBV23-1 is identified as an open reading frame with a role that is uncertain. The V gene end was trimmed by 7 bases and the J gene end by 2 bases; junction bases not matched to a gene: 13. This CDR3 is 16 amino acids long. CDR3 sequence (DNA): TGCGCCAGCACTCTGGAAGGGCGGGGGGAGACCTACGAGCAGTACTTC. Protein sequence: CASTLEGRGETYEQYF.

There are many counts of this clonotype. This chain uses TRBV7-8 with TRBJ2-4; 10 bases line up with TRBD2. The CDR3 is 18 amino acids. The V gene's germline CDR1 is SGHVS and CDR2 FQNEAQ. Trimming removed 5 bases from V and 2 bases from J; junction bases left unmatched: 12. For the CDR3, the DNA is TGTGCCAGCAGCCTGGCTCTAGCGGGGGTCGGTACCAAAAACATTCAGTACTTC. Translated, it gives CASSLALAGVGTKNIQYF.

This clonotype was observed a few times. This sequence joins TRBV5-4 and TRBJ2-7; D may match TRBD1 or TRBD2 (6 bases each). The CDR3 sequence is 16 residues long. V was clipped by 4 bases and J by 4 bases, with 21 bases between them. Germline V gene lookup returns CDR1 SGHNT and CDR2 YYREEE (reference sequence). The CDR3 reads CASSPAHRVGGYEQYF. The CDR3, as DNA: TGTGCCAGCAGCCCGGCCCACAGGGTGGGAGGTTACGAGCAGTACTTC. Looking up the rest from reference TRBV5-4 and TRBJ2-7 gives the full variable domain: ETGVTQSPTHLIKTRGQQVTLRCSSQSGHNTVSWYQQALGQGPQFIFQYYREEENGRGNFPPRFSGLQFPNYSSELNVNALELDDSALYLCASSPAHRVGGYEQYFGPGTRLTVT.

This clonotype was picked up many times. V and J are TRBV6-5 and TRBJ1-6; no clear D gene. V was shortened by 5 bases and J by 7 bases, with 9 bases between the two germline ends. Germline CDR1 and CDR2: MNHEY and SVGAGI. CDR3 length: 13 amino acids. CDR3 in DNA: TGTGCCAGCAGTCAACAAGAGAATTCACCCCTCCACTTT. Protein: CASSQQENSPLHF.

V usage is TRBV5-4 and J usage is TRBJ2-3; D possibly matches TRBD1 or TRBD2 (5 bases each). Trimming took off 4 bases at V and 4 bases at J, with 16 bases between the two ends. The length of the CDR3 is 15 residues. Germline CDR1 reads SGHNT; CDR2 reads YYREEE (reference sequence). The CDR3 region has the DNA TGTGCCAGCAGCCAGGGACGGTCGGAGGCAGATACGCAGTATTTT. Protein: CASSQGRSEADTQYF. Full variable domain (outside the CDR3, taken from reference TRBV5-4 and TRBJ2-3): ETGVTQSPTHLIKTRGQQVTLRCSSQSGHNTVSWYQQALGQGPQFIFQYYREEENGRGNFPPRFSGLQFPNYSSELNVNALELDDSALYLCASSQGRSEADTQYFGPGTRLTVL.

This clonotype was detected a few times. This chain connects TRBV12-3 or TRBV12-4 to TRBJ1-1, with 12 nucleotides matching TRBD1. The CDR3 runs to 19 residues. With V trimmed by 5 bases and J by 3 bases, 16 bases remained unmatched. DNA for the CDR3: TGTGCCAGCAGTGACCGGGACAGGGGGCAGAATAGGGGGTACACTGAAGCTTTCTTT. It yields the protein CASSDRDRGQNRGYTEAFF.

Many counts were recorded for this clonotype. The V and J genes are TRBV10-3 and TRBJ1-1; TRBD1 matches at 8 bases. CDR1 ENHRY and CDR2 SYGVKD come from the germline V gene. V gave up 2 bases and J gave up 5 bases; unmatched junction bases: 7. The CDR3 runs 15 residues. The CDR3 coding sequence is TGTGCCATCAGTGAGGCCCAGGGGGCGAGGACTGAAGCTTTCTTT. Protein product: CAISEAQGARTEAFF.

This clonotype was counted at least ten times. This chain connects TRBV7-2 to TRBJ1-5; a weak D match, TRBD1 (5 bases). Trimming left V 2 bases short and J 5 bases short, with 10 bases between. The germline V gene encodes CDR1 SGHTA and CDR2 FQGNSA. CDR3 length: 14 residues. This chain's CDR3 is CASSLYGADQPQHF. DNA for the CDR3: TGTGCCAGCAGCTTATACGGGGCGGATCAGCCCCAGCATTTT. The full variable domain, in which reference TRBV7-2 and TRBJ1-5 provide the parts outside the CDR3, is GAGVSQSPSNKVTEKGKDVELRCDPISGHTALYWYRQSLGQGLEFLIYFQGNSAPDKSGLPSDRFSAERTGGSVSTLTIQRTQQEDSAVYLCASSLYGADQPQHFGDGTRLSIL.

This clonotype was observed a few times. The chain recombines TRBV6-4 with TRBJ2-7; the D gene is possibly TRBD1 (5 bases). The V end lost 2 bases, the J end lost 4 bases, and 15 bases lay between the germline ends. This CDR3 has 15 amino acids. Per the germline V gene, CDR1 is MRHNA and CDR2 is SNTAGT. Written as DNA, the CDR3 is TGTGCCAGCAGTGACGAGCTCCGAGCAGGGTACGAGCAGTACGTC. It translates to CASSDELRAGYEQYV.

This clonotype was found many times. This rearrangement joins TRBV28 to TRBJ2-3; TRBD2 matches at 10 bases. This CDR3 spans 15 amino acids. Germline trimming cut 6 bases from V and 4 bases from J; bases unmatched to any gene: 7. The germline CDR1 and CDR2 sequences are MDHEN and SYDVKM. CDR3 protein: CASSLSGGAADTQYF. For the CDR3, the DNA is TGTGCCAGCAGCCTCAGCGGGGGGGCCGCAGATACGCAGTATTTT.

In its sample, this clonotype was seen many times. In DNA form, the CDR3 reads TGTGCCAGCAAAGGACAGGGCGGCACTGAAGCTTTCTTT. Translated, it gives CASKGQGGTEAFF. The rearrangement links TRBV27 to TRBJ1-1, with TRBD1 matching 8 bases. The length of the CDR3 is 13 residues. Trimming at V came to 7 bases and at J to 4 bases, leaving 5 bases not matched to a gene. CDR1 is MNHEY and CDR2 is SMNVEV in the germline V gene (reference sequence).